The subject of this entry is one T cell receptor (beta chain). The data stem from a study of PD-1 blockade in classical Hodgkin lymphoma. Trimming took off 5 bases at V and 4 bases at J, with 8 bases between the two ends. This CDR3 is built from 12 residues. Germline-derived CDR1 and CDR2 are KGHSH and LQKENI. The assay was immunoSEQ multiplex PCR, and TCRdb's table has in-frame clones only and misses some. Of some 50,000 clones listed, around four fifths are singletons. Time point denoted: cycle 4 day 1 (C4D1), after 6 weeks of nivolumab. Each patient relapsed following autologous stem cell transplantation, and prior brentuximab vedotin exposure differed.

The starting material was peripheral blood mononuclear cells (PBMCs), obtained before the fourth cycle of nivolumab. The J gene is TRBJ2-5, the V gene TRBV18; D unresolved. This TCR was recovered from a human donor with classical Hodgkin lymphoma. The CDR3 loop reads CASSSSGETQYF. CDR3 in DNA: TGTGCCAGCTCATCATCGGGAGAGACCCAGTACTTC.